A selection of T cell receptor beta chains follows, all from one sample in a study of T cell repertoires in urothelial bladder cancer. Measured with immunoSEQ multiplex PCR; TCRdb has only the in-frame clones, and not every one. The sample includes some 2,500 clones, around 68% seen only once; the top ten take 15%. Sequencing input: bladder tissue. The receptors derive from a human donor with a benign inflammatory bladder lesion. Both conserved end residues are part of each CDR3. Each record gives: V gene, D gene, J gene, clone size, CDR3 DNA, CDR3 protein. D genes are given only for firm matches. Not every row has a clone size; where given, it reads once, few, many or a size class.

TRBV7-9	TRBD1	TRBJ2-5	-	TGTGCCAGCAGCACCCGACAGGGTGTAGAGACCCAGTACTTC	CASSTRQGVETQYF
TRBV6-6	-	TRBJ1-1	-	TGTGCCAGCAGTTACAGAGCACACACTGAAGCTTTCTTT	CASSYRAHTEAFF
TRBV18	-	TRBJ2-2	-	TGTGCCAGCTCACCACCGAGGGGGGCCGGGGAGCTGTTTTTT	CASSPPRGAGELFF
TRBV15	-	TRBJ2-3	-	TGTGCCACCAGCAGAGATCCTGGCCCAGGGAGTACGGATACGCAGTATTTT	CATSRDPGPGSTDTQYF
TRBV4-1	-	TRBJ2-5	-	TGCGCCAGCAGCCAAGAATCGGAATCCCCTCAAGAGACCCAGTACTTC	CASSQESESPQETQYF
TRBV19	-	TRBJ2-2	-	TGTGCCAGTAGTATAGTGGGGGGCATCACCGGGGAGCTGTTTTTT	CASSIVGGITGELFF
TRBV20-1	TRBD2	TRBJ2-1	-	TGCAGTGCTAGTAGCGGGAGCGAGCAGTTCTTC	CSASSGSEQFF
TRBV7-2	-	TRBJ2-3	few	TGTGCCGGAGGCTGGGGCCAAGGGACAGATACGCAGTATTTT	CAGGWGQGTDTQYF
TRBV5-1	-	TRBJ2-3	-	TGCGCCAGCAGCCCCCGACAGGGCACAGATACGCAGTATTTT	CASSPRQGTDTQYF
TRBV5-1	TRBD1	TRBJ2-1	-	TGCGCCAGCAGCGTAGGGACAGGGTTTAGGAATGAGCAGTTCTTC	CASSVGTGFRNEQFF
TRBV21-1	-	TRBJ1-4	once	TGTGCCAGCAGCAAAGGGGGGGGCAGGGACGGTGAAAAACTGTTTTTT	CASSKGGGRDGEKLFF
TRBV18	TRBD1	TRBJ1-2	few	TGTGCCAGCTCACCGGGACAGGACACCGGCTACACCTTC	CASSPGQDTGYTF
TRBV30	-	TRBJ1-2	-	TGTGCCTGGAGTGCCCAGGGGCGAGGGGGCTACACCTTC	CAWSAQGRGGYTF
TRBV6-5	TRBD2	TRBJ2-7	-	TGTGCCAGCAGTTACGCCCTAGCGGGAGCATACGAGCAGTACTTC	CASSYALAGAYEQYF
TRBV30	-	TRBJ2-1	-	TGTGCCTGGAGCTATCGGAATGAGCAGTTCTTC	CAWSYRNEQFF
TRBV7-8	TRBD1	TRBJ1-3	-	TGTGCCAGCAGCTGGGGACAGGGGGCATCTGGAAACACCATATATTTT	CASSWGQGASGNTIYF
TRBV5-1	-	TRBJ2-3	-	TGCGCCAGCAGCCGCGAGACTGGGGATACGCAGTATTTT	CASSRETGDTQYF
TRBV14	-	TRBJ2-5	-	TGTGCCAGCAGCCAAGACTCGGGGCCGCGAGAGACCCAGTACTTC	CASSQDSGPRETQYF
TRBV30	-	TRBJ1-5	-	TGTGCCTGGAAAGGCCAGGCCCCGGAGCCCCAGCATTTT	CAWKGQAPEPQHF
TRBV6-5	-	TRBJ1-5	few	TGTGCCAGCAGTTCCCGGGGGGATCAGCCCCAGCATTTT	CASSSRGDQPQHF
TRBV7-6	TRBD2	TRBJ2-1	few	TGTGCCAGCAGCTTTAATCTGGGGACTAGCGGGAGGAAGGCCTACAATGAGCAGTTCTTC	CASSFNLGTSGRKAYNEQFF
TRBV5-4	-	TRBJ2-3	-	TGTGCCAGCAGCTTGTTCGAGGGAACAGATACGCAGTATTTT	CASSLFEGTDTQYF
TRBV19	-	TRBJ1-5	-	TGTGCCAGTAGACTAGATCCGCCCCAGCATTTT	CASRLDPPQHF
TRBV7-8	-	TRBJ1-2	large	TGTGCCAGCAGCTTAGCATGGGGGAAGGACTATGGCTACACCTTC	CASSLAWGKDYGYTF
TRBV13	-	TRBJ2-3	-	TGTGCCAGCAGCCGAACAGGCTCCGGCACAGATACGCAGTATTTT	CASSRTGSGTDTQYF
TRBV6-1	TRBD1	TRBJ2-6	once	TGTGCCAGCAGTGAGCCGGGACAGTACTCTGGGGCCAACGTCCTGACTTTC	CASSEPGQYSGANVLTF
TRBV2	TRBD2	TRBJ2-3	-	TGTGCCAGCAATCTCCTAGCGGGAGACACAGATACGCAGTATTTT	CASNLLAGDTDTQYF
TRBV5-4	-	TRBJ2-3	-	TGTGCTGCGGGGTTGGGCGCCCCCACAGATACGCAGTATTTT	CAAGLGAPTDTQYF
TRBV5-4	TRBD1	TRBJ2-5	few	TGTGCCAGCAGCTCTTCACAGGGGGCGGGAGAGACCCAGTACTTC	CASSSSQGAGETQYF
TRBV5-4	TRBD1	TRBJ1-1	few	TGTGCCAGCAGCACCTCCAGGGGGCAAACTGAAGCTTTCTTT	CASSTSRGQTEAFF
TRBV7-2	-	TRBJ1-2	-	TGTGCCAGCAGCATTTGGGGGCGCGTCTATGGCTACACCTTC	CASSIWGRVYGYTF